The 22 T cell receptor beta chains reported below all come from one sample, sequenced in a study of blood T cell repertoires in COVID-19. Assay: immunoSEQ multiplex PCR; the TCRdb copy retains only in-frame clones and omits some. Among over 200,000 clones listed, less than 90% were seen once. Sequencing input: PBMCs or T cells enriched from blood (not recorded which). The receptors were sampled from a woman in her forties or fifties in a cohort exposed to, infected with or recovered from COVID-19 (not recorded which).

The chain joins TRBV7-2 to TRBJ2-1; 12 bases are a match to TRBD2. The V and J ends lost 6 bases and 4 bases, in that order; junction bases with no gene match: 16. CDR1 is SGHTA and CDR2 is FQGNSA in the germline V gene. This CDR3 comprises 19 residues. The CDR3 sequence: CASRKKPGLAGVNYNEQFF. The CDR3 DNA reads TGTGCCAGCAGAAAGAAGCCGGGACTAGCGGGCGTAAATTACAATGAGCAGTTCTTC.

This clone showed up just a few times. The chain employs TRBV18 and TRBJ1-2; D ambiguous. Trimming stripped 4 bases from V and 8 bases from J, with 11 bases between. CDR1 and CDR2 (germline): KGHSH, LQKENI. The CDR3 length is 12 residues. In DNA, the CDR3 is TGTGCCAGCTCACAAACGGGGAGGGGCTACACCTTC. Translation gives CASSQTGRGYTF.

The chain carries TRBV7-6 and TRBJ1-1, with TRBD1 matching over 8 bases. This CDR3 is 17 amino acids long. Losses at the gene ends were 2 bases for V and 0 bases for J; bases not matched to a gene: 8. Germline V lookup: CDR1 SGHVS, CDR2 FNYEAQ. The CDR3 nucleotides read TGTGCCAGCAGCTTAAGGTCGGGACAGGACATGAACACTGAAGCTTTCTTT. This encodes CASSLRSGQDMNTEAFF.

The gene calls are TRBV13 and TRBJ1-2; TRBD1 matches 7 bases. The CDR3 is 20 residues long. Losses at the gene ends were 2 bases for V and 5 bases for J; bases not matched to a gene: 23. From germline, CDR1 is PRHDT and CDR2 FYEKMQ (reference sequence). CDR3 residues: CASSLSRLTNTGAPGYGYTF. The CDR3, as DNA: TGTGCCAGCAGCTTATCTCGCCTAACAAATACAGGGGCGCCGGGTTATGGCTACACCTTC.

Here the CDR3 reads CASSLAGGWYF. DNA for the CDR3: TGTGCCAGCAGCTTGGCGGGGGGTTGGTATTTT. The chain joins TRBV5-5 to TRBJ2-3; 7 positions match TRBD2. V lost 0 bases and J lost 14; bases outside the gene matches: 3. Per the germline V gene, CDR1 is SGHKS and CDR2 is YYEKEE (reference sequence). This CDR3 has 11 amino acids.

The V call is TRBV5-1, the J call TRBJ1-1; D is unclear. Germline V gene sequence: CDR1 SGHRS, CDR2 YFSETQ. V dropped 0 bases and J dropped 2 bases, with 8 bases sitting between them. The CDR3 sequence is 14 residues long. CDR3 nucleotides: TGCGCCAGCAGCTTGGAGCGGGGTAACACTGAAGCTTTCTTT. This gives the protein CASSLERGNTEAFF. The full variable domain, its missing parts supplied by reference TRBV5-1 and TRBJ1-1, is KAGVTQTPRYLIKTRGQQVTLSCSPISGHRSVSWYQQTPGQGLQFLFEYFSETQRNKGNFPGRFSGRQFSNSRSEMNVSTLELGDSALYLCASSLERGNTEAFFGQGTRLTVV.

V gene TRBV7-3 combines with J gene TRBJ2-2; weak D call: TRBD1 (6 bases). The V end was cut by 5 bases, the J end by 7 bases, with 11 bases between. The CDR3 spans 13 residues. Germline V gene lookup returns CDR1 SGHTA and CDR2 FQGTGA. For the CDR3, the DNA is TGTGCCAGCAGCATGAAAGGGGGCGGGGAGCTGTTTTTT. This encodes CASSMKGGGELFF.

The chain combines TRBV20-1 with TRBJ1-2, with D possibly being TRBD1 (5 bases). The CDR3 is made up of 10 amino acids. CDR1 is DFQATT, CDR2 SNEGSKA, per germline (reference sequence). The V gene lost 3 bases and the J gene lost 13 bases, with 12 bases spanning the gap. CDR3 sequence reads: CSARGQRSTF. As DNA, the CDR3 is TGCAGTGCTAGGGGGCAGAGGAGCACCTTC.

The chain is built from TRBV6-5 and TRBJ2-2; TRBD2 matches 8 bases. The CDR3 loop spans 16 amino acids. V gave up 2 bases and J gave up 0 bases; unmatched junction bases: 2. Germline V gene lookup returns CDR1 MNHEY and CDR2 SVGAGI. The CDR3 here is CASSYRTSTNTGELFF. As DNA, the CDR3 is TGTGCCAGCAGTTACCGGACTAGCACGAACACCGGGGAGCTGTTTTTT.

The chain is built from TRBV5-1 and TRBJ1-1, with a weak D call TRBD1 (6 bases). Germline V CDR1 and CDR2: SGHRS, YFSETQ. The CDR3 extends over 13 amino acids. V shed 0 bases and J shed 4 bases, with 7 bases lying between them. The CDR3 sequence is CASSLEQGTEAFF. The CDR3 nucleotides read TGCGCCAGCAGCTTGGAACAGGGCACTGAAGCTTTCTTT.

CDR3 DNA: TGTGCCAGCCGCGTCCCGGGGGGTACCTACGAGCAGTACTTC. It codes for CASRVPGGTYEQYF. V gene TRBV5-8 combines with J gene TRBJ2-7; 7 positions agree with TRBD2. Germline-derived CDR1 and CDR2 are SGHTS and YDEGEE. This CDR3 has 14 residues. The trim removed 7 bases at V and 2 bases at J, leaving 9 bases unmatched.

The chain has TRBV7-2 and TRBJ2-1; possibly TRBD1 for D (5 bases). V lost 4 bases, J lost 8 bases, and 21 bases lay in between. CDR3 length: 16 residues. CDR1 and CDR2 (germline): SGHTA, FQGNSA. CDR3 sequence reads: CASSYKKLEQGYEQFF. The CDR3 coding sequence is TGTGCCAGCAGCTATAAAAAACTGGAGCAGGGATATGAGCAGTTCTTC.

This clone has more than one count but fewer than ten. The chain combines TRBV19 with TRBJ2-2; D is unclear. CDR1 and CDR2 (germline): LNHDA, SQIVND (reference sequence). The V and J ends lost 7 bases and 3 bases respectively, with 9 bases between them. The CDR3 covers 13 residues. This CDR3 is CASNTIDTGELFF. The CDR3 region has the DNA TGTGCCAGTAACACCATTGACACCGGGGAGCTGTTTTTT. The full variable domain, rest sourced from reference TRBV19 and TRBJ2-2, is DGGITQSPKYLFRKEGQNVTLSCEQNLNHDAMYWYRQDPGQGLRLIYYSQIVNDFQKGDIAEGYSVSREKKESFPLTVTSAQKNPTAFYLCASNTIDTGELFFGEGSRLTVL.

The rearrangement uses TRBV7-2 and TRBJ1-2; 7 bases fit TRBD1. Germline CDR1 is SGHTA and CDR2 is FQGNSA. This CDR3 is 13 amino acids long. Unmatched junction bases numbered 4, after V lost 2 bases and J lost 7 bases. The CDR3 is CASSLRGPGGYTF. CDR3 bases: TGTGCCAGCAGCTTAAGGGGGCCTGGTGGCTACACCTTC. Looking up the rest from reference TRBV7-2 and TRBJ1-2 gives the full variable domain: GAGVSQSPSNKVTEKGKDVELRCDPISGHTALYWYRQSLGQGLEFLIYFQGNSAPDKSGLPSDRFSAERTGGSVSTLTIQRTQQEDSAVYLCASSLRGPGGYTFGSGTRLTVV.

CDR3 coding DNA: TGCGCCAGCAGCCAAGACGAGTTTACCTACGAGCAGTACTTC. As protein: CASSQDEFTYEQYF. The V call is TRBV4-3, the J call TRBJ2-7; the D is unclear. Germline-derived CDR1 and CDR2 are LGHNA and YSLEER. The CDR3 covers 14 residues. The V and J ends lost 0 bases and 2 bases respectively, with 8 bases between them.

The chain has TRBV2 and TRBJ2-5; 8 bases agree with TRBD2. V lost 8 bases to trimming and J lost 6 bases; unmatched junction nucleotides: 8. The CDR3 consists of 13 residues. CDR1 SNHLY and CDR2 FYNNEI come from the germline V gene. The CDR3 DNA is TGTGCCAGCCGGGGGGGCGAGGGCCAGACCCAGTACTTC. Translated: CASRGGEGQTQYF.

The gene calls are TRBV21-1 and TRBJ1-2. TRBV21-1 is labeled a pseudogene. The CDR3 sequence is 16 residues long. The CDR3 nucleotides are TGTGCCAGCAGCAAACCAATTGGACTTGATGGCTATGGCTACACCTTC. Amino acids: CASSKPIGLDGYGYTF.

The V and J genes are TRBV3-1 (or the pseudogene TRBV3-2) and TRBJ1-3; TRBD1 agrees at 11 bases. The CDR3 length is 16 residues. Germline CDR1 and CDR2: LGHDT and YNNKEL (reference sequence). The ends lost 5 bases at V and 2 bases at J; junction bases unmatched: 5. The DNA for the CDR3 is TGTGCCAGCAGCTTCCGGGGACAGGGGGCTGGAAACACCATATATTTT. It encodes CASSFRGQGAGNTIYF.

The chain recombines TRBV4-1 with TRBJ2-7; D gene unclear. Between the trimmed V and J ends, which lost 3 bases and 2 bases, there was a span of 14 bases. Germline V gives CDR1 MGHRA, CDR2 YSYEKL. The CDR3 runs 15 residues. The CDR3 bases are TGCGCCAGCAGCCAGGCCGCAGCGTCCACCTACGAGCAGTACTTC. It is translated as CASSQAAASTYEQYF.

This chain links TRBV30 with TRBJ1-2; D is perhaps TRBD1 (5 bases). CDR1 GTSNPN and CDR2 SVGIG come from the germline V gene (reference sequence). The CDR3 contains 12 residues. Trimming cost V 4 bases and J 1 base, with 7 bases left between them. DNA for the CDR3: TGTGCCTGGAAGGGGATTAACTATGGCTACACCTTC. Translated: CAWKGINYGYTF. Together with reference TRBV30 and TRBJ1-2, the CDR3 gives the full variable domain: SQTIHQWPATLVQPVGSPLSLECTVEGTSNPNLYWYRQAAGRGLQLLFYSVGIGQISSEVPQNLSASRPQDRQFILSSKKLLLSDSGFYLCAWKGINYGYTFGSGTRLTVV.

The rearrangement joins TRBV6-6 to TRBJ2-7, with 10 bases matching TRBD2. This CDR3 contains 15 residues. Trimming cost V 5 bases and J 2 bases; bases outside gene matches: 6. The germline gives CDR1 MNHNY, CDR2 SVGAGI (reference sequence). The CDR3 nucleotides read TGTGCCAGCAGTAAACTAGCGGGGAACACCTACGAGCAGTACTTC. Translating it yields CASSKLAGNTYEQYF.

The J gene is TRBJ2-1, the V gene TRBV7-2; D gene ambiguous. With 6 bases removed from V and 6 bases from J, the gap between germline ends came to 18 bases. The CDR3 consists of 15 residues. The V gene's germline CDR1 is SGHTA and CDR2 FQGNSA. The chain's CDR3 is CASRISWQVSNEQFF. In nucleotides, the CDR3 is TGTGCCAGCAGGATTTCTTGGCAGGTATCCAATGAGCAGTTCTTC.